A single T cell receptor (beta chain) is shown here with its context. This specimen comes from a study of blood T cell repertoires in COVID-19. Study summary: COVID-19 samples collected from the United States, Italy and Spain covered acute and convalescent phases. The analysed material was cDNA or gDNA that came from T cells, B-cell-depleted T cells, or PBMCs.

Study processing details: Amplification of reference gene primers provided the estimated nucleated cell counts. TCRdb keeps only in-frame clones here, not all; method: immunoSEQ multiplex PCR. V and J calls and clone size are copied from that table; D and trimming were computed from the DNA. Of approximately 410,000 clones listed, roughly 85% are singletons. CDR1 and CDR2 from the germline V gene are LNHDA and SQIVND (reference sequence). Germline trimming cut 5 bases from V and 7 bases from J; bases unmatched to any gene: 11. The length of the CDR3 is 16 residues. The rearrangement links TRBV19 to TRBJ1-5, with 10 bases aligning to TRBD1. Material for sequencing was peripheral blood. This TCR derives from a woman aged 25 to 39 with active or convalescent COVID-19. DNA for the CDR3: TGTGCCAGTAGTTCCCGGGACAGGGGATACAACCAGCCCCAGCATTTT. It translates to CASSSRDRGYNQPQHF.